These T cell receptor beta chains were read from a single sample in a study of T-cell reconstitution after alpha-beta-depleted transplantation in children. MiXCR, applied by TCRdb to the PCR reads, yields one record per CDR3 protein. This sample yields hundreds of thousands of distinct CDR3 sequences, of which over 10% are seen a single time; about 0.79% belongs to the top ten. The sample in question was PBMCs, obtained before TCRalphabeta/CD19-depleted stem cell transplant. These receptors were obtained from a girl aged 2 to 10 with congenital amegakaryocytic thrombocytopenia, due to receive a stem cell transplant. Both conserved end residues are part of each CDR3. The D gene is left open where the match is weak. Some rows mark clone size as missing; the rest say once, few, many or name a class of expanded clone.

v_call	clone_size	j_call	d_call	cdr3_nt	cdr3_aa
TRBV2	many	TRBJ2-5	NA	TGTGCCAGCGATAGGGACCTTCAAGAGACCCAGTACTTC	CASDRDLQETQYF
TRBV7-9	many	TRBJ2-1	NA	TGTGCCAGCAGCTTTGTAGCGTTATACAATGAGCAGTTCTTC	CASSFVALYNEQFF
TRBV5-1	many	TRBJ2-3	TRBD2	TGCGCCAGCAAACGGGAAGCGGGAAGCACAGATACGCAGTATTTT	CASKREAGSTDTQYF
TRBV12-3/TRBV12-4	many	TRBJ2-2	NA	TGTGCCAGCAGTTTGAGGCGGGGCACCGGGGAGCTGTTTTTT	CASSLRRGTGELFF
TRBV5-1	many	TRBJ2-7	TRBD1	TGCGCCAGCAGCTTGGATCTGGACAGGCTCTACGAGCAGTACTTC	CASSLDLDRLYEQYF
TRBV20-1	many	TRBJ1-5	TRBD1	TGCAGTGCCACCGACCGGGACAGTTATCAGCCCCAGCATTTT	CSATDRDSYQPQHF
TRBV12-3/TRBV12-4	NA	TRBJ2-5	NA	TGTGCCAGCAGTGATAGGGTTGAGACCCAGTACTTC	CASSDRVETQYF
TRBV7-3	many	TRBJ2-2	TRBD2	TGTGCCAGCAGTCGCTCTAGCGGGTTTCCGAACACCGGGGAGCTGTTTTTT	CASSRSSGFPNTGELFF
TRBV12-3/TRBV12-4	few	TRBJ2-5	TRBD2	TGTGCCAGCAGTCTTACCCGCGGACAGGGACTAGCGTCGGAGACCCAGTACTTC	CASSLTRGQGLASETQYF
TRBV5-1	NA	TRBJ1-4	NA	TGCGCCAGCAGATTTGCAACTAATGAAAAACTGTTTTTT	CASRFATNEKLFF
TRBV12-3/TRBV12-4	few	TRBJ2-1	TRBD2	TGTGCCAGCAGTTTGGGGGGAAAGCGGGAGAGAGCTGAGCAGTTCTTC	CASSLGGKRERAEQFF
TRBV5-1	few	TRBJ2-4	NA	TGCGCCAGCAGCTATTCATGGGACATCAAAAACATTCAGTACTTC	CASSYSWDIKNIQYF
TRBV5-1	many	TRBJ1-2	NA	TGCGCCAGCAGCTTGGTGGGGGATCCTAGTGGCTACACCTTC	CASSLVGDPSGYTF
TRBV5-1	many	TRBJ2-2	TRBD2	TGCGCCAGCAGCAAGGGGACTAGCGGGAGAATCCGGGAGCTGTTTTTT	CASSKGTSGRIRELFF
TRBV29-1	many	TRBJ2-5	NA	TGCAGCGTGAAGCAAACATGGGAGACCCAGTACTTC	CSVKQTWETQYF
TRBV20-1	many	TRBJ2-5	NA	TGCAGTGCTAGTAGCGCAGAGACCCAGTACTTC	CSASSAETQYF
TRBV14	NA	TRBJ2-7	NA	TGTGCCAGCAGCCAAGGATCGGGGGGCACAGGGCCCTCCTACGAGCAGTACTTC	CASSQGSGGTGPSYEQYF
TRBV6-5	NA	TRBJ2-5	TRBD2	TGTGCCAGCAGTTACTCGCGGCTAGCGGCCTCCAACAGAGGAGAGACCCAGTACTTC	CASSYSRLAASNRGETQYF
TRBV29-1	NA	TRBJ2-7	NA	TGCAGCGTGGCCCTGGAGGGCTGGGTTAACGAGCAGTACTTC	CSVALEGWVNEQYF
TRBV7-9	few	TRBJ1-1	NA	TGTGCCAGCAAACCTAAATCGGGGACTGAAGCTTTCTTT	CASKPKSGTEAFF